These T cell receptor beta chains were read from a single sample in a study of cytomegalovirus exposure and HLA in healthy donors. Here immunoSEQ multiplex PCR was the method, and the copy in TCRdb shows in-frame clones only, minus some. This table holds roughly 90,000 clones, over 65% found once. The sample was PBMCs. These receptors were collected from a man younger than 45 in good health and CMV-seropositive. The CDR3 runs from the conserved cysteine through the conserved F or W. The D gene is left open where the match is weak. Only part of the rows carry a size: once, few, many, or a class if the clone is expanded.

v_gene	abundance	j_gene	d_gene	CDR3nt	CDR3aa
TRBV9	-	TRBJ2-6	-	TGTGCCAGCAGCGTCCCAGGGGCTGGGGCCAACGTCCTGACTTTC	CASSVPGAGANVLTF
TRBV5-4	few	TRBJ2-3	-	TGTGCCAGCAGCTTGGGGTTCGGCGGAGGCACAGATACGCAGTATTTT	CASSLGFGGGTDTQYF
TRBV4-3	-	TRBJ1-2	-	TGCGCCAGCAGCCAAGAATACAGAGACACCTTTTATGGCTACACCTTC	CASSQEYRDTFYGYTF
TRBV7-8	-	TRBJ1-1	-	TGTGCCAGCAGCGTGGACAGGAACACTGAAGCTTTCTTT	CASSVDRNTEAFF
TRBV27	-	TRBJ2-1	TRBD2	TGTGCCAGCAGCAGCGGGAGGGCCAGCTACAATGAGCAGTTCTTC	CASSSGRASYNEQFF
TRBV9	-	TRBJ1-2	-	TGTGCCAGCAGCGTAGATGTGGGACAATTTAACTATGGCTACACCTTC	CASSVDVGQFNYGYTF
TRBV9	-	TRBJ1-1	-	TGTGCCAGCAGCGTAAGGGGGAACACTGAAGCTTTCTTT	CASSVRGNTEAFF
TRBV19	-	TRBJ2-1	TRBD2	TGTGCCAGTAGTATAGTTGAAGCGGGAGGGGGCAATGAGCAGTTCTTC	CASSIVEAGGGNEQFF
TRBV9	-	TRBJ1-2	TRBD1	TGTGCCAGCAGCGTAGGACAGGGAGCAGACTATGGCTACACCTTC	CASSVGQGADYGYTF
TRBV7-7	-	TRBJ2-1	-	TGTGCTAGCAGCTTATTCCTTGGTGGGCAGGGTAGTTCCAATGAGCAGTTCTTC	CASSLFLGGQGSSNEQFF
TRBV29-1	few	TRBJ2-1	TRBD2	TGCAGCGTTCCCCAACTAGCGGGGGGTGAGAGGGGCTACAATGAGCAGTTCTTC	CSVPQLAGGERGYNEQFF
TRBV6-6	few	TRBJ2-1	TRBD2	TGTGCCAGCAGAGCCGGACTAGCGGGAGGGGATGAGCAGTTCTTC	CASRAGLAGGDEQFF
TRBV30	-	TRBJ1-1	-	TGTGCCTGGAGTGGCCAGGGGCACACTGAAGCTTTCTTT	CAWSGQGHTEAFF
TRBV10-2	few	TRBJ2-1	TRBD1	TGCGCCAGCAGTGATTCCTGGACAGGGAAGAGCAATGAGCAGTTCTTC	CASSDSWTGKSNEQFF
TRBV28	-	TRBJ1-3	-	TGTGCCAGCATGGTTTCACTCCCCTCTGGAAACACCATATATTTT	CASMVSLPSGNTIYF
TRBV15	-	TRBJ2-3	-	TGTGCCACCATCTCAGGGCGGCGCACAGATACGCAGTATTTT	CATISGRRTDTQYF
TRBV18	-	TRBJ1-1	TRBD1	TGTGCCAGCTCACCAGGGACAGGGAACACTGAAGCTTTCTTT	CASSPGTGNTEAFF
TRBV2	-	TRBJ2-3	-	TGTGCCAGCATTGAGGCAGTTTTCACAGATACGCAGTATTTT	CASIEAVFTDTQYF
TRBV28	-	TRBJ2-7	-	TGTGCCAGCAGTTTAATATACGAGCAGTACTTC	CASSLIYEQYF
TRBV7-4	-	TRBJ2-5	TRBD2	TGTGCCAGCAGCTTAAATAGGAGGGAGGGTGTTTGGAGGGAGACCCAGTACTTC	CASSLNRREGVWRETQYF
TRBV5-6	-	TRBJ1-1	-	TGTGCCAGCAGCTGGGGGGAGGTGAACACTGAAGCTTTCTTT	CASSWGEVNTEAFF
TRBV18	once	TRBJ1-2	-	TGTGCCAGCTCAGACCTTGGACAGAATAACTATGGCTACACCTTC	CASSDLGQNNYGYTF
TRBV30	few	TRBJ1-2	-	TGTGCCTGGAGTGTCGGAGGAGCCGCTAACTATGGCTACACCTTC	CAWSVGGAANYGYTF
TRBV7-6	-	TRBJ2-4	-	TGTGCCAGCGCTAGTCAAAACATTCAGTACTTC	CASASQNIQYF
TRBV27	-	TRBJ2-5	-	TGTGCCAGCAGTCCGGGGTTTCAAGAGACCCAGTACTTC	CASSPGFQETQYF
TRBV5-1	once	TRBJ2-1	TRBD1	TGCGCCAGCAGCTTGGACAGGGGGCTTCAAAATGAGCAGTTCTTC	CASSLDRGLQNEQFF